The 19 T cell receptor beta chains in this list originate from one sample, sequenced in a study of technical replicates of blood from a handful of donors. Sequencing used immunoSEQ multiplex PCR; TCRdb keeps in-frame clones, though not all of them. The repertoire holds roughly 92,000 clones, roughly 95% seen once, with 0.3% to 0.35% in the top ten. Material for sequencing was T cells isolated from PBMCs. All receptors derive from a human donor in good health.

V gene TRBV19 combines with J gene TRBJ1-5; 8 nucleotides match TRBD1. The CDR3 covers 15 residues. The J segment lost 2 bases and the V segment lost 4 bases, leaving 4 bases of the junction unmatched. Germline values: CDR1 LNHDA, CDR2 SQIVND (reference sequence). CDR3 residues: CASSTGGGGNQPQHF. The CDR3 DNA reads as TGTGCCAGTAGTACAGGGGGCGGGGGCAATCAGCCCCAGCATTTT.

J is TRBJ2-7 and V is TRBV7-3; 9 positions agree with TRBD2. V shed 2 bases, J shed 2 bases, and the junction held 4 bases outside the gene matches. This CDR3 has 15 amino acids. The germline V gene has CDR1 SGHTA and CDR2 FQGTGA. The CDR3 protein is CASSLEAGGTYEQYF. CDR3 coding DNA: TGTGCCAGCAGCTTAGAAGCGGGAGGTACCTACGAGCAGTACTTC.

The chain carries TRBV5-6 and TRBJ2-7; no firm D call. The CDR3 runs 13 residues. Trimming cost V 6 bases and J 1 base, with 11 bases left between them. CDR1 and CDR2 (germline): SGHDT, YYEEEE. CDR3 in amino acids: CASTSQTSYEQYF. The CDR3 DNA sequence: TGTGCCAGCACCTCACAAACATCCTACGAGCAGTACTTC.

The V call is TRBV7-9, the J call TRBJ2-5, with 14 bases fitting TRBD2. Per germline, CDR1 SEHNR and CDR2 FQNEAQ (reference sequence). The junction had 6 bases not matched to a gene; V was cut back by 4 bases and J by 5 bases. This CDR3 has 16 residues. CDR3 sequence: CASSSGTSGRGETQYF. The CDR3 DNA reads as TGTGCCAGCAGCTCGGGGACTAGCGGGAGAGGTGAGACCCAGTACTTC.

V and J are TRBV28 and TRBJ2-1; D is possibly TRBD2 (7 bases). CDR1 and CDR2 from the germline V gene are MDHEN and SYDVKM. Trimming removed 6 bases at V and 2 bases at J, with 14 bases between. This CDR3 comprises 15 residues. The CDR3 DNA follows: TGTGCCAGCAGGAGGGGGGGGAGCGCCTACAATGAGCAGTTCTTC. This gives the protein CASRRGGSAYNEQFF. The complete variable domain, with remaining parts taken from reference TRBV28 and TRBJ2-1, reads DVKVTQSSRYLVKRTGEKVFLECVQDMDHENMFWYRQDPGLGLRLIYFSYDVKMKEKGDIPEGYSVSREKKERFSLILESASTNQTSMYLCASRRGGSAYNEQFFGPGTRLTVL.

This clone has just one count. This chain uses TRBV21-1 with TRBJ2-3; TRBD1 is the table's D call, not checked against the DNA. TRBV21-1 is a listed pseudogene. This CDR3 has 14 amino acids. The CDR3 region has the DNA TGTGCCAGCACCGAAACAGGGGGCACAGATACGCAGTATTTT. Translating it yields CASTETGGTDTQYF.

This chain uses TRBV2 with TRBJ1-2, with a possible D match to TRBD1 (6 bases). The germline V gene encodes CDR1 SNHLY and CDR2 FYNNEI. Trimming took off 10 bases at V and 2 bases at J, with 14 bases between the two ends. This CDR3 spans 13 amino acids. The CDR3 loop is CAIDVDRNYGYTF. The CDR3 DNA is TGTGCCATCGACGTGGACAGAAACTATGGCTACACCTTC.

This chain uses TRBV19 with TRBJ2-3, with a possible D match to TRBD2 (6 bases). The germline V and J ends were trimmed by 2 bases and 5 bases, with 11 bases remaining between them. Germline V gene sequence: CDR1 LNHDA, CDR2 SQIVND (reference sequence). CDR3 length: 14 amino acids. The CDR3 protein is CASSITGVGDTQYF. CDR3 nucleotide sequence: TGTGCCAGTAGTATAACGGGAGTAGGAGATACGCAGTATTTT.

The chain joins TRBV19 to TRBJ2-7; D gene ambiguous. Germline V lookup: CDR1 LNHDA, CDR2 SQIVND (reference sequence). The CDR3 runs to 14 residues. V dropped 5 bases and J dropped 7 bases, with 18 bases sitting between them. CDR3 sequence: CASSEGLGVREQYF. In nucleotides, the CDR3 is TGTGCCAGTAGTGAAGGTCTAGGAGTTCGAGAGCAGTACTTC.

This clone was seen only once. The chain uses TRBV10-2 and TRBJ2-7; 8 nucleotides agree with TRBD2. This CDR3 is 13 amino acids long. After removal of 8 bases from V and 4 bases from J, the junction contained 7 bases not matched to a gene. Germline CDR1 reads WSHSY; CDR2 reads SAAADI. The CDR3 loop reads CASESGSSYEQYF. CDR3 nucleotide sequence: TGCGCCAGCGAAAGCGGGAGTTCGTACGAGCAGTACTTC.

With respect to this clone: The same CDR3 can be traced to other DNA sequences in this sample. The chain joins TRBV27 to TRBJ2-1; 10 nucleotides align to TRBD2. CDR1 and CDR2 (germline): MNHEY, SMNVEV (reference sequence). The V gene end was trimmed by 2 bases and the J gene end by 6 bases; junction bases not matched to a gene: 4. The CDR3 loop spans 15 amino acids. CDR3 DNA: TGTGCCAGCAGTTTACTAGCGGGAGTTGGCAATGAGCAGTTCTTC. Its translation is CASSLLAGVGNEQFF.

The chain combines TRBV6-1 with TRBJ2-2; D remains unclear. CDR3 size: 13 residues. Germline assignment: CDR1 MNHNS and CDR2 SASEGT. Trimming shortened V by 0 bases and J by 7 bases, and 6 bases separated the two germline ends. CDR3 in amino acids: CASSEATVGELFF. In DNA form, the CDR3 reads TGTGCCAGCAGTGAAGCCACAGTCGGGGAGCTGTTTTTT.

Of note for this clone: The same CDR3 is also encoded by other DNA sequences in this sample. This rearrangement joins TRBV18 to TRBJ2-3; 8 nucleotides line up with TRBD2. The V gene's germline CDR1 is KGHSH and CDR2 LQKENI. Trimming at V came to 1 base and at J to 0 bases, leaving 0 bases not matched to a gene. CDR3 size: 15 residues. CDR3 in DNA: TGTGCCAGCTCACCACTAGCGGGAAGCACAGATACGCAGTATTTT. It yields the protein CASSPLAGSTDTQYF.

V and J are TRBV6-5 and TRBJ1-1, with 10 bases identical to TRBD1. This CDR3 is built from 15 residues. V was pared by 0 bases and J by 6 bases, with 4 bases of the junction left unmatched. Germline values: CDR1 MNHEY, CDR2 SVGAGI. In nucleotides, the CDR3 is TGTGCCAGCAGTTACTCCGGGACAGGGGTTTCTGAAGCTTTCTTT. Residues: CASSYSGTGVSEAFF.

The V and J genes are TRBV28 and TRBJ1-3; D unresolved. V lost 6 bases to trimming and J lost 4 bases, with 16 bases between them. CDR3 length: 15 residues. Germline loops: CDR1 MDHEN, CDR2 SYDVKM. The CDR3 reads CASRDITTRGNTIYF. The CDR3 DNA sequence: TGTGCCAGCAGAGATATTACGACAAGAGGAAACACCATATATTTT.

V usage is TRBV4-2 and J usage is TRBJ2-5; no clear D gene. V was trimmed by 0 bases and J by 5 bases, leaving 7 bases between them. The CDR3 has 13 amino acids. Germline loops: CDR1 LGHNA, CDR2 YNFKEQ. CDR3 nucleotide sequence: TGTGCCAGCAGCCAAGATGCGGTGGAGACCCAGTACTTC. Translating it yields CASSQDAVETQYF.

V usage is TRBV30 and J usage is TRBJ1-1; TRBD1 matches 8 bases. This CDR3 region has 13 residues. Per germline, CDR1 GTSNPN and CDR2 SVGIG (reference sequence). Trimming at V came to 0 bases and at J to 7 bases, leaving 4 bases not matched to a gene. The CDR3 loop is CAWSVPGTGEAFF. CDR3 in DNA: TGTGCCTGGAGTGTACCTGGGACAGGTGAAGCTTTCTTT.

The chain carries TRBV27 and TRBJ2-1, with 11 bases matching TRBD2. The CDR3 is 16 amino acids. Trimming took 6 bases from V and 8 from J; bases not matched to a gene: 12. The germline V gene encodes CDR1 MNHEY and CDR2 SMNVEV (reference sequence). CDR3 residues: CASSPLAGGLGDEQFF. The CDR3, as DNA: TGTGCCAGCAGCCCGCTAGCGGGAGGCCTAGGGGATGAGCAGTTCTTC.

V is TRBV28 and J is TRBJ2-7; 8 bases match TRBD1. V shed 10 bases, J shed 1 base, and the junction held 9 bases outside the gene matches. The CDR3 contains 14 residues. Looked up from germline, CDR1 is MDHEN and CDR2 is SYDVKM. The CDR3 region has the DNA TGTGCCATCACTTCCGGGACAGGTTCCTACGAGCAGTACTTC. Translated: CAITSGTGSYEQYF.